Listed below are T cell receptor beta chains from one sample, sequenced in a study of shared clonotypes between healthy human individuals. The assay was immunoSEQ multiplex PCR, and TCRdb's table has in-frame clones only and misses some. The sample holds some 320,000 clones, roughly 91% seen once. Sequencing was done on a sample of memory CD8+ T cells sorted from blood. All receptors come from a man aged 18 to 29 in good health. CDR3s include the opening cysteine and the closing phenylalanine or tryptophan. D genes are given only for firm matches. The size of a clone is reported for some rows only, either as once, few or many, or as a class for expanded clones.

J | V | D | size | CDR3 | DNA
TRBJ2-7 | TRBV4-3 | TRBD2 | - | CASSQETSGYEQYF | TGCGCCAGCAGCCAAGAGACTAGCGGTTACGAGCAGTACTTC
TRBJ1-2 | TRBV18 | - | - | CASSPWDGYGYTF | TGTGCCAGCTCACCCTGGGACGGCTATGGCTACACCTTC
TRBJ1-2 | TRBV29-1 | - | - | CSVGGVHYQPYGYTF | TGCAGCGTTGGTGGGGTTCACTATCAACCCTATGGCTACACCTTC
TRBJ1-2 | TRBV19 | TRBD1 | - | CASTLGTAYGYTF | TGTGCCAGTACCTTAGGGACAGCCTATGGCTACACCTTC
TRBJ2-5 | TRBV6-5 | - | - | CASGWSGTQETQYF | TGTGCCAGCGGTTGGTCAGGGACCCAAGAGACCCAGTACTTC
TRBJ2-3 | TRBV7-9 | TRBD2 | - | CASSSLVAGVTDTQYF | TGTGCCAGCAGCTCACTGGTGGCGGGGGTCACAGATACGCAGTATTTT
TRBJ2-2 | TRBV9 | TRBD2 | once | CASSSQTSGSFTGELFF | TGTGCCAGCAGCTCACAGACTAGCGGGAGTTTTACCGGGGAGCTGTTTTTT
TRBJ1-6 | TRBV9 | - | many | CASSVEQRQKDYNSPLHF | TGTGCCAGCAGCGTAGAGCAGCGGCAGAAGGATTATAATTCACCCCTCCACTTT
TRBJ2-1 | TRBV30 | TRBD2 | - | CAWGTSGSNEQFF | TGTGCCTGGGGGACTAGCGGGAGCAATGAGCAGTTCTTC
TRBJ2-1 | TRBV9 | - | - | CASSAGTYSYNEQFF | TGTGCCAGCAGCGCCGGGACTTACTCCTACAATGAGCAGTTCTTC
TRBJ1-2 | TRBV28 | - | - | CASSFPSSRVGYTF | TGTGCCAGCAGTTTCCCCTCCTCGCGGGTCGGCTACACCTTC
TRBJ2-3 | TRBV19 | - | - | CASSIGLLTDTQYF | TGTGCCAGTAGTATCGGACTTCTCACAGATACGCAGTATTTT
TRBJ2-4 | TRBV6-6 | - | - | CASWGDKNIQYF | TGTGCCAGCTGGGGGGACAAAAACATTCAGTACTTC
TRBJ2-7 | TRBV27 | - | - | CASSFGGPSYEQYF | TGTGCCAGCAGTTTCGGGGGGCCGTCCTACGAGCAGTACTTC
TRBJ1-1 | TRBV4-1 | TRBD1 | - | CASSQQGAGTEAFF | TGCGCCAGCAGCCAGCAGGGGGCCGGGACTGAAGCTTTCTTT
TRBJ1-6 | TRBV15 | - | - | CATSSILVSSYNSPLHF | TGTGCCACCAGCAGCATATTAGTGAGCTCCTATAATTCACCCCTCCACTTT
TRBJ2-7 | TRBV27 | TRBD2 | few | CASSHRGGIYEQYF | TGTGCCAGCAGTCACCGGGGGGGGATCTACGAGCAGTACTTC
TRBJ2-1 | TRBV9 | - | - | CASSGDANEQFF | TGTGCCAGCAGCGGCGACGCGAATGAGCAGTTCTTC
TRBJ1-2 | TRBV20-1 | - | - | CSAPDRFGYTF | TGCAGTGCTCCTGACAGATTCGGCTACACCTTC
TRBJ2-7 | TRBV15 | - | - | CATSRGMGNYYEQYF | TGTGCCACCAGCAGAGGTATGGGGAATTACTACGAGCAGTACTTC
TRBJ2-7 | TRBV9 | TRBD1 | - | CASSLGTGYTYEQYF | TGTGCCAGCAGCCTAGGGACAGGCTATACCTACGAGCAGTACTTC
TRBJ1-1 | TRBV10-3 | - | - | CAISGTDNTEAFF | TGTGCCATCAGCGGGACGGACAACACTGAAGCTTTCTTT
TRBJ2-1 | TRBV28 | TRBD2 | - | CASSFLGLAGSNEQFF | TGTGCCAGCAGTTTCCTGGGACTAGCGGGATCCAATGAGCAGTTCTTC
TRBJ2-1 | TRBV5-1 | - | once | CASSPPTGWNEQFF | TGCGCCAGCAGCCCGCCCACAGGATGGAATGAGCAGTTCTTC
TRBJ2-7 | TRBV13 | - | - | CASSPWVGHYFSSYEQYF | TGTGCCAGCAGCCCCTGGGTAGGACATTATTTCAGCTCCTACGAGCAGTACTTC
TRBJ2-2 | TRBV4-3 | - | - | CASSARDSSNSNTGELFF | TGCGCCAGCAGCGCGCGGGACAGTTCCAACTCAAACACCGGGGAGCTGTTTTTT
TRBJ2-7 | TRBV5-4 | TRBD2 | once | CASSLGRRRLAGGPFNEQYF | TGTGCCAGCAGCTTGGGTCGTCGACGGCTAGCGGGAGGGCCCTTTAACGAGCAGTACTTC
TRBJ1-1 | TRBV7-2 | - | - | CASSLMVGGLVEAFF | TGTGCCAGCAGCTTAATGGTAGGGGGGCTCGTTGAAGCTTTCTTT
TRBJ2-7 | TRBV13 | - | - | CASSSPGSTYEQYF | TGTGCCAGCAGCTCTCCGGGATCAACCTACGAGCAGTACTTC
TRBJ1-6 | TRBV2 | - | - | CASSKDSYSSYNSPLHF | TGTGCCAGCAGCAAAGACAGTTATAGCTCCTATAATTCACCCCTCCACTTT
TRBJ2-3 | TRBV2 | - | - | CASSESDSTDTQYF | TGTGCCAGCAGTGAATCAGATAGCACAGATACGCAGTATTTT
TRBJ1-2 | TRBV5-5 | - | - | CASSLEAYGYTF | TGTGCCAGCAGCTTGGAGGCCTATGGCTACACCTTC
TRBJ2-7 | TRBV7-9 | TRBD1 | - | CASSPSGQGVIYEQYF | TGTGCCAGCAGCCCTAGTGGACAGGGGGTAATCTACGAGCAGTACTTC
TRBJ2-3 | TRBV6-1 | - | - | CASSDAVPGGTDTQYF | TGTGCCAGCAGTGACGCAGTTCCTGGGGGCACAGATACGCAGTATTTT
TRBJ2-2 | TRBV6-4 | - | - | CASSDSSTGELFF | TGTGCCAGCAGTGACTCGAGCACCGGGGAGCTGTTTTTT
TRBJ1-1 | TRBV2 | - | few | CASSEEGPGLKNTEAFF | TGTGCCAGCAGTGAAGAGGGGCCGGGACTCAAGAACACTGAAGCTTTCTTT
TRBJ2-6 | TRBV6-5 | - | - | CASSRNSGANVLTF | TGTGCCAGCAGTCGAAACTCTGGGGCCAACGTCCTGACTTTC
TRBJ2-7 | TRBV13 | - | once | CASSLGDLFYEQYF | TGTGCCAGCAGCTTGGGGGACCTCTTCTACGAGCAGTACTTC
TRBJ1-6 | TRBV13 | - | - | CASSERGEAYNSPLHF | TGTGCCAGCAGCGAAAGAGGGGAGGCCTATAATTCACCCCTCCACTTT
TRBJ2-7 | TRBV28 | - | - | CASSPSGAYEQYF | TGTGCCAGCAGTCCCTCGGGGGCCTACGAGCAGTACTTC
TRBJ1-1 | TRBV6-5 | - | - | CASSFDGTEAFF | TGTGCCAGCAGCTTCGACGGCACTGAAGCTTTCTTT
TRBJ2-5 | TRBV6-1 | - | - | CASSEKTGRQETQYF | TGTGCCAGCAGTGAAAAAACAGGGAGGCAAGAGACCCAGTACTTC
TRBJ2-3 | TRBV7-9 | TRBD2 | - | CASSLPSGSADTQYF | TGTGCCAGCAGCTTACCTAGCGGGAGCGCAGATACGCAGTATTTT
TRBJ2-4 | TRBV20-1 | - | - | CSAREGGQYF | TGCAGTGCTAGAGAGGGGGGCCAGTACTTC
TRBJ1-1 | TRBV7-3 | - | - | CASSASLGTEAFF | TGTGCCAGCAGCGCCTCCTTGGGAACTGAAGCTTTCTTT